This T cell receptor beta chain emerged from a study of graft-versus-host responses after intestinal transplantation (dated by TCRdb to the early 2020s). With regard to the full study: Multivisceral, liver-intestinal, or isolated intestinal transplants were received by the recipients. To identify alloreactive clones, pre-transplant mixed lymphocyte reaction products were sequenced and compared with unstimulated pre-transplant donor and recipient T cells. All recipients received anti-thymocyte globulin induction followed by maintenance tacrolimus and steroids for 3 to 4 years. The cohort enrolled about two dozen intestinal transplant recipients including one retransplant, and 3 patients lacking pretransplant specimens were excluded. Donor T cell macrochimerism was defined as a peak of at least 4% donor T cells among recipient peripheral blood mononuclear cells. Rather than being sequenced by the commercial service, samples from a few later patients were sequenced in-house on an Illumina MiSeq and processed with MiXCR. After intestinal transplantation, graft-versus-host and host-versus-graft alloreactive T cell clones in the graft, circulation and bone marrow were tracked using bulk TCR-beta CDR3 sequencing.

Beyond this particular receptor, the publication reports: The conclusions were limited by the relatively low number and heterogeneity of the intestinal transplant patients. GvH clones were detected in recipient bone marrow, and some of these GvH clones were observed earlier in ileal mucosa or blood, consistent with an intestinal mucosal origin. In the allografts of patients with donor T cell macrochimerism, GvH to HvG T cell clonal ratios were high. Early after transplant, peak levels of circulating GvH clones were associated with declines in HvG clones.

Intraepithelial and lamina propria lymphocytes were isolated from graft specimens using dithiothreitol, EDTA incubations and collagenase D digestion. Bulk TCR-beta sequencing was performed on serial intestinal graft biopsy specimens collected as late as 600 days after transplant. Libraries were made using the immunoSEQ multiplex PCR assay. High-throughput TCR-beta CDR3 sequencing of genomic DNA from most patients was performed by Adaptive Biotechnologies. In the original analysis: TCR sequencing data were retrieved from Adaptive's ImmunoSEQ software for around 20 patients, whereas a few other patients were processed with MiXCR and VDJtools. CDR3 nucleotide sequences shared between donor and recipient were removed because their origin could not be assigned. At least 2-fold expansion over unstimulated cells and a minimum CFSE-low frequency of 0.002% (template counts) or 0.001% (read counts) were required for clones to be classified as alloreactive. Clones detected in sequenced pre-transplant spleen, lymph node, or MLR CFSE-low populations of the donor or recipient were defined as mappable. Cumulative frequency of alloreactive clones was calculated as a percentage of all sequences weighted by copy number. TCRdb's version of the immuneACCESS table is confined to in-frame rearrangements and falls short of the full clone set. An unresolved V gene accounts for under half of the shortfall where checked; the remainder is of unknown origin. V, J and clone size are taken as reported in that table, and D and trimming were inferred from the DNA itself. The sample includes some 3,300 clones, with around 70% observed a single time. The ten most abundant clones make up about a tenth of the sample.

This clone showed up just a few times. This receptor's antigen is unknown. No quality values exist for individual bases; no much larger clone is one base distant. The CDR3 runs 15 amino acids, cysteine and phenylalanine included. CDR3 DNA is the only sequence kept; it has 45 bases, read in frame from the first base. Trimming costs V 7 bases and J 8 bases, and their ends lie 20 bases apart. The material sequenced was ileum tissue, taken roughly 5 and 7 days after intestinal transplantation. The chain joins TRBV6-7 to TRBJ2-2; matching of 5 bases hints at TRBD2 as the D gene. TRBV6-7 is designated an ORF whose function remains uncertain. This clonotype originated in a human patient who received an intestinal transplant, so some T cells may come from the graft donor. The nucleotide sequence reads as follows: TGTGCCAGCATCGTTATGGTAGCGCGAGCGGGGGAGCTGTTTTTT. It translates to CASIVMVARAGELFF.